The T cell receptor (beta chain) under discussion was sequenced for a study of blood T cell repertoires in COVID-19. Study at large: T cells, B-cell-depleted T cells, or PBMCs provided the cDNA or gDNA that served as material.

Per the original data handling: Amplification of reference gene primers was used by the study to estimate nucleated cell counts. Generated by immunoSEQ multiplex PCR, the TCRdb table keeps only in-frame clones and is missing some. V, J and clone size derive from that table, while D and trimming were established from the DNA sequence. Here the sample spans approximately 50,000 clones, about 88% being singletons. V lost 2 bases, J lost 0 bases, and 8 bases lay in between. Germline-derived CDR1 and CDR2 are KGHSH and LQKENI. The CDR3 loop spans 15 amino acids. Specimen: peripheral blood. This sequence joins TRBV18 and TRBJ1-3, with D uncertain. This TCR came from a human donor in a cohort sampled during active COVID-19. In nucleotides, the CDR3 is TGTGCCAGCTCACCAAGGGAGCCCTCTGGAAACACCATATATTTT. Amino acid sequence: CASSPREPSGNTIYF.